This is a list of T cell receptor beta chains from one sample in a study of T cells in Graves' hyperthyroidism and ophthalmopathy. MiXCR, applied by TCRdb to the multiplex PCR reads, yields one record per CDR3 protein. The sample consists of approximately 510,000 distinct CDR3 sequences, about 46% of them appearing once. Sequencing was performed on peripheral blood or thyroid tissue (not recorded which). The receptors stem from an adult woman with Graves' disease, either hyperthyroidism or ophthalmopathy (not recorded which). CDR3s include the opening cysteine and the closing phenylalanine or tryptophan. The D gene is left open where the match is weak. Size is stated for part of the rows, as once, few or many counts, or as a class when the clone is expanded.

cdr3_length d_call clone_size j_call v_call cdr3_aa cdr3_nt
17 . . TRBJ1-3 TRBV7-8 CASRSGRGTLSGNTIYF TGTGCCAGCAGATCTGGACGTGGGACCCTCTCTGGAAACACCATATATTTT
15 TRBD2 . TRBJ2-2 TRBV7-8 CASNRLAGNTGELFF TGTGCCAGCAACCGACTAGCGGGAAACACCGGGGAGCTGTTTTTT
15 TRBD1 many TRBJ1-2 TRBV20-1 CSAHMRTGAGDGYTF TGCAGTGCTCACATGAGGACAGGGGCGGGGGATGGCTACACCTTC
13 TRBD1 . TRBJ1-5 TRBV19 CASTGQPVGTQHF TGTGCCAGTACGGGACAGCCGGTTGGGACCCAGCATTTT
12 TRBD1 . TRBJ1-5 TRBV2 CASRQGDQPQHF TGTGCCAGCAGACAGGGGGATCAGCCCCAGCATTTT
14 TRBD1 . TRBJ1-5 TRBV25-1 CACSARTGLQPQHF TGTGCCTGCAGTGCCCGGACAGGGCTGCAGCCCCAGCATTTT
14 . . TRBJ2-7 TRBV9 CASSGGPRSYEQYF TGTGCCAGCAGCGGAGGGCCACGTTCCTACGAGCAGTACTTC
13 . . TRBJ2-7 TRBV2 CASSEDGSGEQYF TGTGCCAGCAGTGAAGACGGCTCAGGAGAGCAGTACTTC
13 . few TRBJ2-1 TRBV20-1 CSAREASGLWQFF TGCAGTGCTAGAGAGGCTAGTGGGTTATGGCAGTTCTTC
16 TRBD2 . TRBJ2-7 TRBV10-3 CAISRNGLASSYEQYF TGTGCCATCAGCCGAAATGGACTAGCGAGTTCCTACGAGCAGTACTTC
13 . . TRBJ2-7 TRBV5-1 CASSLMTDYEQYF TGCGCCAGCAGCTTGATGACTGATTACGAGCAGTACTTC
14 . many TRBJ1-5 TRBV4-3 CASSKTVGDQPQHF TGCGCCAGCAGCAAGACAGTAGGGGATCAGCCCCAGCATTTT
12 . once TRBJ1-2 TRBV20-1 CSARDWDYGHTF TGCAGTGCTAGAGATTGGGATTATGGCCACACCTTC
14 TRBD1 . TRBJ1-4 TRBV19 CASSMGDRGIELFF TGTGCCAGTAGTATGGGGGACAGGGGTATTGAACTGTTTTTT
15 TRBD2 . TRBJ2-5 TRBV7-9 CASSWTSGRTETQYF TGTGCCAGCAGCTGGACTAGCGGGAGGACGGAGACCCAGTACTTC
14 . . TRBJ2-7 TRBV7-9 CASSYSGDSYEQYF TGTGCCAGCAGTTACTCGGGGGATTCCTACGAGCAGTACTTC
14 . many TRBJ1-1 TRBV7-2 CASSLAYGNTEAFF TGTGCCAGCAGCTTAGCGTATGGGAACACTGAAGCTTTCTTT
15 . few TRBJ1-4 TRBV7-9 CASSGEGATNEKLFF TGTGCCAGCTCAGGGGAGGGGGCAACTAATGAAAAACTGTTTTTT
15 . . TRBJ2-2 TRBV7-3 CASSSGLTNTGELFF TGTGCCAGCAGCTCGGGACTCACGAACACCGGGGAGCTGTTTTTT
15 TRBD2 many TRBJ2-7 TRBV2 CASTTSSGGHHEQYF TGTGCCAGCACTACTTCATCGGGAGGGCACCACGAGCAGTACTTC
14 TRBD1 . TRBJ1-3 TRBV20-1 CSAPGQGAGNTIYF TGCAGTGCTCCGGGACAGGGAGCTGGAAACACCATATATTTT
16 TRBD1 many TRBJ2-5 TRBV3-1 CASSQAWTGEGETQYF TGTGCCAGCAGCCAAGCTTGGACAGGGGAGGGAGAGACCCAGTACTTC
16 . few TRBJ2-7 TRBV20-1 CSARDAQGGSGYEQYF TGCAGTGCTAGAGACGCCCAGGGGGGTTCAGGTTACGAGCAGTACTTC
13 . many TRBJ2-5 TRBV7-3 CASSLGSQETQYF TGTGCCAGCAGCTTAGGCAGCCAAGAGACCCAGTACTTC
15 . few TRBJ2-7 TRBV2 CASSQGAGVNYEQYF TGTGCCAGCAGCCAAGGGGCGGGTGTAAACTACGAGCAGTACTTC
13 TRBD1 few TRBJ1-6 TRBV9 CARPRQGNSPLHF TGTGCCCGACCCCGACAGGGTAATTCACCCCTCCACTTT
12 . many TRBJ2-5 TRBV20-1 CSATQGTETQYF TGCAGTGCTACACAGGGTACGGAGACCCAGTACTTC
15 . . TRBJ1-2 TRBV7-9 CASSFSPALGYGYTF TGTGCCAGCAGCTTCTCGCCGGCCCTCGGGTATGGCTACACCTTC
15 . . TRBJ1-6 TRBV7-3 CASSLYGGHNSPLHF TGTGCCAGCAGCTTATACGGTGGGCATAATTCACCCCTCCACTTT
13 TRBD1 many TRBJ1-1 TRBV10-3 CAISESVTGEAFF TGTGCCATCAGTGAGTCCGTGACAGGGGAAGCTTTCTTT
15 . few TRBJ1-6 TRBV11-3 CAIRTWGSYNSPLHF TGTGCCATCAGGACGTGGGGCTCCTATAATTCACCCCTCCACTTT
10 . . TRBJ2-5 TRBV20-1 CSARATTQYF TGCAGTGCTAGAGCGACGACCCAGTACTTC
10 . . TRBJ2-7 TRBV20-1 CSVIGAEQYF TGCAGTGTCATTGGGGCCGAGCAGTACTTC
11 . many TRBJ2-5 TRBV6-1 CASSGPETQYF TGTGCCAGCAGCGGGCCAGAGACCCAGTACTTC
13 . few TRBJ1-6 TRBV19 CASHGTHNSPLHF TGTGCCAGCCACGGGACGCACAATTCACCCCTCCACTTT
16 TRBD1 . TRBJ1-5 TRBV15 CATSPHRGRSNQPQHF TGTGCCACCAGCCCTCACAGGGGGCGCAGCAATCAGCCCCAGCATTTT
13 TRBD1 few TRBJ1-2 TRBV2 CASRGTGLYGYTF TGTGCCAGCAGAGGGACAGGGCTCTATGGCTACACCTTC
19 TRBD2 few TRBJ2-2 TRBV6-2/TRBV6-3 CASSYPGLAGETGTGELFF TGTGCCAGCAGTTACCCAGGACTAGCGGGAGAGACGGGCACCGGGGAGCTGTTTTTT
14 . few TRBJ2-7 TRBV2 CASSSGQTSYEQYF TGTGCCAGCAGTTCGGGACAAACTTCTTACGAGCAGTACTTC
14 TRBD1 few TRBJ1-1 TRBV15 CATSPRQGRSEAFF TGTGCCACCAGCCCCCGACAGGGACGGTCTGAAGCTTTCTTT
14 . . TRBJ1-1 TRBV10-3 CAISEGGPGTEAFF TGTGCCATCAGTGAGGGGGGGCCGGGAACTGAAGCTTTCTTT
14 . many TRBJ2-7 TRBV10-2 CASSELLATLEQYF TGCGCCAGCAGTGAGCTTTTGGCTACCTTGGAGCAGTACTTC
13 TRBD1 many TRBJ2-7 TRBV7-2 CASSLVGDRGPYF TGTGCCAGCAGCTTAGTCGGGGACAGGGGGCCGTACTTC
13 TRBD1 once TRBJ1-5 TRBV19 CASMEGGWQPQHF TGTGCCAGTATGGAAGGGGGCTGGCAGCCCCAGCATTTT
16 TRBD1 . TRBJ2-7 TRBV11-1 CASSHRDRVSPYEQYF TGTGCCAGCAGCCACCGGGACAGGGTATCCCCCTACGAGCAGTACTTC
13 . many TRBJ2-7 TRBV7-9 CASSGQEGLEQYF TGTGCCAGCAGCGGACAGGAGGGTCTGGAGCAGTACTTC
17 . . TRBJ2-1 TRBV7-9 CASSLDQWGRSYNEQFF TGTGCCAGCAGCTTAGACCAATGGGGGAGGTCCTACAATGAGCAGTTCTTC
13 . . TRBJ2-1 TRBV10-3 CAISPGTDNEQFF TGTGCCATCAGCCCCGGGACGGACAATGAGCAGTTCTTC
16 . . TRBJ2-5 TRBV5-5 CASSLGNLQGAKTQYF TGTGCCAGCAGCTTAGGGAATCTTCAGGGTGCGAAGACCCAGTACTTC